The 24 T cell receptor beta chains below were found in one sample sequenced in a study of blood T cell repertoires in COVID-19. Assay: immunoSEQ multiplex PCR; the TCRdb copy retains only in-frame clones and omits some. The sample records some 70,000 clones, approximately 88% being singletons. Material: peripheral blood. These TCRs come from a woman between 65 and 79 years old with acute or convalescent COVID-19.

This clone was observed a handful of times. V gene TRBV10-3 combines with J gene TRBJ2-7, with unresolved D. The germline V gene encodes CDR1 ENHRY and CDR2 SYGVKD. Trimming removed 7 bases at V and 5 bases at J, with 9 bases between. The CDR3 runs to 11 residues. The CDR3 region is CAIKQGDEQYF. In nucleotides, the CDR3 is TGTGCCATCAAACAAGGAGACGAGCAGTACTTC.

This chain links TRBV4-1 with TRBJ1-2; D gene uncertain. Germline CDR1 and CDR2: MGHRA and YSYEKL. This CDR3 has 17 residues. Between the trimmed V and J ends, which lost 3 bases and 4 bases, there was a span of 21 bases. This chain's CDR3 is CASSQPVGLLRSYGYTF. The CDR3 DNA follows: TGCGCCAGCAGCCAGCCCGTTGGACTCCTAAGGAGCTATGGCTACACCTTC.

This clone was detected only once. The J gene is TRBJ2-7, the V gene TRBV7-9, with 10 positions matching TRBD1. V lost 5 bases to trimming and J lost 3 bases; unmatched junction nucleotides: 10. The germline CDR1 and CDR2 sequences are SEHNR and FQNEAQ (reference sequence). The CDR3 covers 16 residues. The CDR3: CASSPTVGQGRYEQYF. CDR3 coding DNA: TGTGCCAGCAGCCCTACGGTGGGACAGGGGCGCTACGAGCAGTACTTC.

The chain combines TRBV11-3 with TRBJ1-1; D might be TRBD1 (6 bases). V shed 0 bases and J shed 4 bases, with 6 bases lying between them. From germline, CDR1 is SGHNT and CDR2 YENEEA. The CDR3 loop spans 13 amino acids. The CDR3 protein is CASSLDRGTEAFF. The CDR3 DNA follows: TGTGCCAGCAGCTTAGACAGGGGCACTGAAGCTTTCTTT.

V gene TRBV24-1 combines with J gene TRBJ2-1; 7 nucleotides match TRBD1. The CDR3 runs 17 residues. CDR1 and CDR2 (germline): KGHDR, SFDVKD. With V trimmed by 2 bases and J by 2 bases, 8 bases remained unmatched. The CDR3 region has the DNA TGTGCCACCAGTGATTCAGTACAGGGGAGCACCTACAATGAGCAGTTCTTC. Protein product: CATSDSVQGSTYNEQFF.

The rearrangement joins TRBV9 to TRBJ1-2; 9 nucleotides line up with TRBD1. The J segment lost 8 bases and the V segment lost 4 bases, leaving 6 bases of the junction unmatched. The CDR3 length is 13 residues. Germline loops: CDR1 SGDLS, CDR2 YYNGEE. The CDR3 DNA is TGTGCCAGCAGCCCCCAGGACAGGGGAGGCTACACCTTC. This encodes CASSPQDRGGYTF.

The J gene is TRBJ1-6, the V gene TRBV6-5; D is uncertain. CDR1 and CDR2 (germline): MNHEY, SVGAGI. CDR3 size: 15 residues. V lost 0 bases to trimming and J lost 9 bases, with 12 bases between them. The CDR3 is CASSYSSFEISPLHF. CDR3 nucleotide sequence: TGTGCCAGCAGTTACTCGAGTTTCGAAATTTCACCCCTCCACTTT.

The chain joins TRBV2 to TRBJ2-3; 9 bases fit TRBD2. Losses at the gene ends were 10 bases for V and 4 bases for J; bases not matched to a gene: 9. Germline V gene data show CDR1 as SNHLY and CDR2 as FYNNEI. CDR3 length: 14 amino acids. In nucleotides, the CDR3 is TGTGCCAACCTCAGGCGGGGGGGCTCAGATACGCAGTATTTT. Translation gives CANLRRGGSDTQYF. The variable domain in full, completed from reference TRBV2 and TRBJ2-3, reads EPEVTQTPSHQVTQMGQEVILRCVPISNHLYFYWYRQILGQKVEFLVSFYNNEISEKSEIFDDQFSVERPDGSNFTLKIRSTKLEDSAMYFCANLRRGGSDTQYFGPGTRLTVL.

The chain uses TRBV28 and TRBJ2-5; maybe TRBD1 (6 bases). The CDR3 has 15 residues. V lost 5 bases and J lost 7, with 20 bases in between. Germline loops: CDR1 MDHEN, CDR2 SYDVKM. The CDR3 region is CASSARQQGHGTQYF. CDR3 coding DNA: TGTGCCAGCAGTGCCCGTCAACAGGGACATGGGACCCAGTACTTC.

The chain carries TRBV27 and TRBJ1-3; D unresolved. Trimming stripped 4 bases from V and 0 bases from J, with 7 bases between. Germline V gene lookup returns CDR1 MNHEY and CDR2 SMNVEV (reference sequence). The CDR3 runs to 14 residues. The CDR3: CASSYSRSGNTIYF. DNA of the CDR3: TGTGCCAGCAGTTACAGCCGCTCTGGAAACACCATATATTTT.

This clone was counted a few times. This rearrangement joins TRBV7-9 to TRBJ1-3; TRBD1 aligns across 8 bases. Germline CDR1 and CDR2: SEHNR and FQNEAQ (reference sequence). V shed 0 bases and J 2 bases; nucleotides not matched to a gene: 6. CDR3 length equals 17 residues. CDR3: CASSLAGQGAAGNTIYF. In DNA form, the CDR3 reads TGTGCCAGCAGCTTAGCTGGACAGGGTGCGGCTGGAAACACCATATATTTT.

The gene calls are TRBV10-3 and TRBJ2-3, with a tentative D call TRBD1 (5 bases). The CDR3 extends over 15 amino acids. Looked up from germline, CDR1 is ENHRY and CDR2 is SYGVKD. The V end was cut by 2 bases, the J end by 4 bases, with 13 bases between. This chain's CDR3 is CAISEDSPPADTQYF. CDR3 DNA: TGTGCCATCAGTGAGGACAGTCCCCCCGCAGATACGCAGTATTTT.

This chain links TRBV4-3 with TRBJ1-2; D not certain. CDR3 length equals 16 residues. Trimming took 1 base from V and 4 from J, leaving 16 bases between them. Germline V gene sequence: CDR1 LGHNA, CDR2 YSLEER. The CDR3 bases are TGCGCCAGCAGCCAAGCCGTGCTAGGTGGTCCCTATGGCTACACCTTC. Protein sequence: CASSQAVLGGPYGYTF.

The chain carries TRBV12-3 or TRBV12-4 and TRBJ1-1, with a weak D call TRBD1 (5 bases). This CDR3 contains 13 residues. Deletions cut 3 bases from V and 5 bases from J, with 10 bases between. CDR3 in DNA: TGTGCCAGCAGTTTTGGGGAGGGGACTGAAGCTTTCTTT. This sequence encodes CASSFGEGTEAFF.

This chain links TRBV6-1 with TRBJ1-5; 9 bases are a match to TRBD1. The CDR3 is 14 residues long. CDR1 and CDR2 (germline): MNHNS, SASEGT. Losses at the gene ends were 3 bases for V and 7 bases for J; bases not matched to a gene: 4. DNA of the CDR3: TGTGCCAGCAGTGAGAACAGGGGGCCCCAGCCCCAGCATTTT. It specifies CASSENRGPQPQHF.

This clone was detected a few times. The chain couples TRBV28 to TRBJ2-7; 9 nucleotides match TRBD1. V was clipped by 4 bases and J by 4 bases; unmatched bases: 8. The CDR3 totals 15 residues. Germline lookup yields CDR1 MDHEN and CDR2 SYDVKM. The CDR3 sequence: CASSSGTGRVYEQYF. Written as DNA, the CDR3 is TGTGCCAGCAGTTCCGGGACAGGGAGAGTTTACGAGCAGTACTTC.

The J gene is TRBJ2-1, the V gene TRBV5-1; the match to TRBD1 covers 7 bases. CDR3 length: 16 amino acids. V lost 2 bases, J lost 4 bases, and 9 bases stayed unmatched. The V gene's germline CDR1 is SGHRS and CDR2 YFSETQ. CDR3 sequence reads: CASSFRGDRAYNEQFF. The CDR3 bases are TGCGCCAGCAGCTTTAGAGGAGACAGGGCTTACAATGAGCAGTTCTTC.

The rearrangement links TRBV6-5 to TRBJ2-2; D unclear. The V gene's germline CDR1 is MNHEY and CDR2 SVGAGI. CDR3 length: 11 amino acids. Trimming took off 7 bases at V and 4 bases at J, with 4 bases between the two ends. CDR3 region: CASIFTGELFF. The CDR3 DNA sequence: TGTGCCAGCATCTTCACCGGGGAGCTGTTTTTT.

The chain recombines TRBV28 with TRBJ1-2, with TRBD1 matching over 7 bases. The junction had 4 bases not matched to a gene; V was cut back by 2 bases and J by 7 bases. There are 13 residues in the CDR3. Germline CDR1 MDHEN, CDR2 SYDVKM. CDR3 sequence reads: CASSLEGAGGYTF. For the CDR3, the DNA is TGTGCCAGCAGTTTAGAGGGGGCGGGTGGCTACACCTTC.

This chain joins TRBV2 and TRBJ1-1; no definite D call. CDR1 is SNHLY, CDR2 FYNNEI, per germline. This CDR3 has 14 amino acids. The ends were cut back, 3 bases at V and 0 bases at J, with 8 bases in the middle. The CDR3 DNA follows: TGTGCCAGCAGTGAGGAAGCGGTGAACACTGAAGCTTTCTTT. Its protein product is CASSEEAVNTEAFF.

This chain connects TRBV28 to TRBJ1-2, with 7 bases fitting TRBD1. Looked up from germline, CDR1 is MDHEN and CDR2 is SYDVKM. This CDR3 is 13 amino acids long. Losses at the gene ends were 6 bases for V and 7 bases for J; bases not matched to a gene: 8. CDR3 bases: TGTGCCAGCAGCCGACAGGGAACGGGTGGCTACACCTTC. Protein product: CASSRQGTGGYTF.

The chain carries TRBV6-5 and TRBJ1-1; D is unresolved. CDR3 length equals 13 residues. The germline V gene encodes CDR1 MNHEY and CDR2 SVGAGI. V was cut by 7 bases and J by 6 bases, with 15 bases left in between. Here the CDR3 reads CASTLSGRPEAFF. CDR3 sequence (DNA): TGTGCCAGCACGCTCAGTGGGAGGCCTGAAGCTTTCTTT.

The CDR3 reads CASSDRGLDYGYTF. The CDR3 DNA reads as TGTGCCAGCAGTGACAGGGGGCTTGACTATGGCTACACCTTC. The chain combines TRBV6-6 with TRBJ1-2, with 10 bases fitting TRBD1. There are 14 residues in the CDR3. The germline gives CDR1 MNHNY, CDR2 SVGAGI (reference sequence). V was clipped by 5 bases and J by 3 bases; unmatched bases: 3.

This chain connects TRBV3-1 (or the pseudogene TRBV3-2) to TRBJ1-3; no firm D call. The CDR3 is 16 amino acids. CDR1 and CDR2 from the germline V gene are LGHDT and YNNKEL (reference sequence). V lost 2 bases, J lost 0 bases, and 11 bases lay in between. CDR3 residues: CASSQRGTRSGNTIYF. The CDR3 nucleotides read TGTGCCAGCAGCCAACGCGGCACCCGCTCTGGAAACACCATATATTTT.